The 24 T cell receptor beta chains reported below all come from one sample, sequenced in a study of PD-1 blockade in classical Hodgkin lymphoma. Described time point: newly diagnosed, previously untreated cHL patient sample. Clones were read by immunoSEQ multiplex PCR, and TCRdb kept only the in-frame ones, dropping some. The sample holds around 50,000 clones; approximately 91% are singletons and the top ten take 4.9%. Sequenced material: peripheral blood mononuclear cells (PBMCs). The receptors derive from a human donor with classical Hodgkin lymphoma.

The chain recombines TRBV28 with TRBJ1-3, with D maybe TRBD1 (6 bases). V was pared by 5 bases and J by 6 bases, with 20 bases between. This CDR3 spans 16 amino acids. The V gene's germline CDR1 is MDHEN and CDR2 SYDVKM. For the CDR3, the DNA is TGTGCCAGCAGTCCCCATCCGGACAGATTTATAAACACCATATATTTT. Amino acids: CASSPHPDRFINTIYF.

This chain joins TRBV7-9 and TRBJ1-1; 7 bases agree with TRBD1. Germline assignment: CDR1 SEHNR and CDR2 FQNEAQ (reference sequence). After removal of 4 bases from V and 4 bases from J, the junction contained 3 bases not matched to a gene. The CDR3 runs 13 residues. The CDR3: CASSWDSRTEAFF. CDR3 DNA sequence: TGTGCCAGCAGCTGGGACAGTCGCACTGAAGCTTTCTTT.

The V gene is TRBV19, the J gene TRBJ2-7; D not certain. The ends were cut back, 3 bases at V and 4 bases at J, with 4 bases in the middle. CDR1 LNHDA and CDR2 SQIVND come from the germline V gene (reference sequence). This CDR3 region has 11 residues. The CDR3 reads CASSIGYEQYF. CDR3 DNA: TGTGCCAGTAGTATTGGTTACGAGCAGTACTTC.

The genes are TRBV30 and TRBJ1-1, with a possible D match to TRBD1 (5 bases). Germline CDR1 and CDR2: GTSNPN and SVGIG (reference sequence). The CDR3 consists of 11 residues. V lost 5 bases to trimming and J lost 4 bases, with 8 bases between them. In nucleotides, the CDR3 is TGTGCCTGGGTGGGGGGCACTGAAGCTTTCTTT. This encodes CAWVGGTEAFF.

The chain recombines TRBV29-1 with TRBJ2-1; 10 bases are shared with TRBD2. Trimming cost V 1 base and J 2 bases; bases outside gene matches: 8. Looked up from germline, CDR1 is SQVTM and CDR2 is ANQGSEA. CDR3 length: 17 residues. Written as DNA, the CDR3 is TGCAGCGTTGAAGGTGAGCTAGCGGGAGAGACCTACAATGAGCAGTTCTTC. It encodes CSVEGELAGETYNEQFF.

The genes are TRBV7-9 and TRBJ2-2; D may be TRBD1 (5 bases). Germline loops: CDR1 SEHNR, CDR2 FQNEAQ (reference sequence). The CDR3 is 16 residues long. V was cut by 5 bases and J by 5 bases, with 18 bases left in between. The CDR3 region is CASSPRSTGQTGELFF. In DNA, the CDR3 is TGTGCCAGCAGCCCCCGCTCTACAGGCCAAACCGGGGAGCTGTTTTTT.

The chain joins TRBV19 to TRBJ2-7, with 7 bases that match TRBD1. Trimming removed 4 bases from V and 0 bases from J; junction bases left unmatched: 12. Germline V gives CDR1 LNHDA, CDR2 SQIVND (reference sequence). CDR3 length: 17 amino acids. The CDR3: CASSTHWGTESSYEQYF. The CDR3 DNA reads TGTGCCAGTAGTACCCACTGGGGGACAGAGAGCTCCTACGAGCAGTACTTC.

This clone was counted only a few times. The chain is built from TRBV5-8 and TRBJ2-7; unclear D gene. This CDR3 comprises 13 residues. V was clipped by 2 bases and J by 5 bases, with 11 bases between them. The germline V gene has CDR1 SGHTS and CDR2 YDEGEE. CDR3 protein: CASSFMRRDEQYV. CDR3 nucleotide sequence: TGTGCCAGCAGCTTTATGAGAAGGGACGAGCAGTACGTC.

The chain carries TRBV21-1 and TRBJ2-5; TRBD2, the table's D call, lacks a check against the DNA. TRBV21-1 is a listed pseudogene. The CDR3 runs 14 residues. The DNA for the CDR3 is TGTGCCAGCAGCAAATGGCGGTACTTAGAGACCCAGTACTTC. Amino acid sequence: CASSKWRYLETQYF.

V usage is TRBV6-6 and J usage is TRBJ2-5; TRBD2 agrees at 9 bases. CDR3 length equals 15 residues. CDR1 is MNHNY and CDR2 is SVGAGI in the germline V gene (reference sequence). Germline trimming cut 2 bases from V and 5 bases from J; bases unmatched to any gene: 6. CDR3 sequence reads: CASSYLLAGRETQYF. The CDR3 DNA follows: TGTGCCAGCAGTTACCTCCTAGCGGGAAGGGAGACCCAGTACTTC.

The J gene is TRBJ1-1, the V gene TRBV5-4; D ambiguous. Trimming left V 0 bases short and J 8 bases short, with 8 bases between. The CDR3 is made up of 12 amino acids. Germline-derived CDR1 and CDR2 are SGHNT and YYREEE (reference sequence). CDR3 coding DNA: TGTGCCAGCAGCTTGGTGTCGACCGAAGCTTTCTTT. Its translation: CASSLVSTEAFF.

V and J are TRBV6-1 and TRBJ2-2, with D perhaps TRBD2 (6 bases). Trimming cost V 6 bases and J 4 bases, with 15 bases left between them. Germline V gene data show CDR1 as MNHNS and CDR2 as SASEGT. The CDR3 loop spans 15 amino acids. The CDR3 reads CASRTGTASTGELFF. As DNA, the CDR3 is TGTGCCAGCAGGACCGGGACTGCGAGCACCGGGGAGCTGTTTTTT.

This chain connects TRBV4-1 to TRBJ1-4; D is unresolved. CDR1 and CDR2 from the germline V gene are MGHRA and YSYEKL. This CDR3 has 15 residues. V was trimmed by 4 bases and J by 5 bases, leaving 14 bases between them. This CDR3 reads CASSLNPSYNEKLFF. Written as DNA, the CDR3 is TGCGCCAGCAGCCTCAACCCTTCCTACAATGAAAAACTGTTTTTT.

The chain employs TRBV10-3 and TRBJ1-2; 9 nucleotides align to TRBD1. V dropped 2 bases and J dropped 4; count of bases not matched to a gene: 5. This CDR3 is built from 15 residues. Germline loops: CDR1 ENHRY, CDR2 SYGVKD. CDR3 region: CAISEPGQGFYGYTF. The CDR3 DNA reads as TGTGCCATCAGTGAGCCGGGACAGGGCTTCTATGGCTACACCTTC.

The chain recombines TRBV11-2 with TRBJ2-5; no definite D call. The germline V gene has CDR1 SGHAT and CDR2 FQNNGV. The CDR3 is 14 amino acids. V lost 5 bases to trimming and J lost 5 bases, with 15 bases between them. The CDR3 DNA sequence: TGTGCCAGCAGCCCGACGTCCCCTTGGGAGACCCAGTACTTC. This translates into CASSPTSPWETQYF.

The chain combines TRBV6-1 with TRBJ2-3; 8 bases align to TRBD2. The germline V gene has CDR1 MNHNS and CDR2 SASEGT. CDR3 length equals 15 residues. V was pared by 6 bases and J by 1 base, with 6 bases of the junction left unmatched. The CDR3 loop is CASRTNGGGTDTQYF. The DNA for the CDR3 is TGTGCCAGCAGGACAAACGGGGGGGGCACAGATACGCAGTATTTT.

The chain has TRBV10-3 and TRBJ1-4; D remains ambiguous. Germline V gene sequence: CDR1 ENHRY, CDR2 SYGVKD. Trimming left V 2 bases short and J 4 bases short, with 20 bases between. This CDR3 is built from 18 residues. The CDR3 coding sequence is TGTGCCATCAGTGAGAGGCCCTCCCCCCCAGACGTTAATGAAAAACTGTTTTTT. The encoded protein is CAISERPSPPDVNEKLFF.

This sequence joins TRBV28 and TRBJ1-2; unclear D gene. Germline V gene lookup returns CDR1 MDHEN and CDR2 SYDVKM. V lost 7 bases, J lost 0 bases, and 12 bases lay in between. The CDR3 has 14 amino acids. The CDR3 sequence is CASKPADSNYGYTF. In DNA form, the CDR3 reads TGTGCCAGCAAGCCGGCGGATTCTAACTATGGCTACACCTTC.

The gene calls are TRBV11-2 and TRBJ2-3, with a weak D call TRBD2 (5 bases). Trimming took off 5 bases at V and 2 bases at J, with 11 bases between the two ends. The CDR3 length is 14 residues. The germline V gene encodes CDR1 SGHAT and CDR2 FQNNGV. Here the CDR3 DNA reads TGTGCCAGCAGCCCAGAAGGACTCACAGATACGCAGTATTTT. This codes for CASSPEGLTDTQYF.

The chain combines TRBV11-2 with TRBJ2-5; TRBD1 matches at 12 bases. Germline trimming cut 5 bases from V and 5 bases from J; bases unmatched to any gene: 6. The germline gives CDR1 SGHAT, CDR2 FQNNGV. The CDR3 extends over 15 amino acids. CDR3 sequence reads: CASSPGTGGLETQYF. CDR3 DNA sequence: TGTGCCAGCAGCCCGGGGACAGGGGGCTTGGAGACCCAGTACTTC.

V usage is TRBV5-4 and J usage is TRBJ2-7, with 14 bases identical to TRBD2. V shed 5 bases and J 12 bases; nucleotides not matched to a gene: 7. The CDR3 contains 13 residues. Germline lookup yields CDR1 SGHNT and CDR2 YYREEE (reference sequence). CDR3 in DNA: TGTGCCAGCAGGCGGGGACTAGCGGGAGAGTTGTACGTC. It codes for CASRRGLAGELYV.

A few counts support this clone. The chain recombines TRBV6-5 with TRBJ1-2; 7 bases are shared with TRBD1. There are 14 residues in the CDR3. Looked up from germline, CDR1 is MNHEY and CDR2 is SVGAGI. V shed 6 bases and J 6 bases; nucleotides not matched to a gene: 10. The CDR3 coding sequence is TGTGCCAGCAGCACCGGGACAGTAGTCGATGGCTACACCTTC. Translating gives CASSTGTVVDGYTF.

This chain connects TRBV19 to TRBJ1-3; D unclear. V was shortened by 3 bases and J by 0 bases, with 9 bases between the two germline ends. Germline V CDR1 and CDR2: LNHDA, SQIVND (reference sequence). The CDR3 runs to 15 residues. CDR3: CASSIFKISGNTIYF. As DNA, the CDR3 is TGTGCCAGTAGTATCTTCAAAATCTCTGGAAACACCATATATTTT.

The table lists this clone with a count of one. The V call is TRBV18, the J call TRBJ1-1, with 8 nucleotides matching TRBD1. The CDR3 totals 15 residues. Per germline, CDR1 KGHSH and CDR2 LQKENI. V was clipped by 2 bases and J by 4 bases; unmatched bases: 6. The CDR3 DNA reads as TGTGCCAGCTCACCAAGGACAGGGTATACCACTGAAGCTTTCTTT. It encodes CASSPRTGYTTEAFF.